The clone carrying this TCR beta chain was seen more than once but under ten times. Its antigen is unidentified. Overall study results and limits: In terms of TCR gene usage, tumor memory CD4+ T cells clustered together with blood and lymph node memory CD4+ cells, as well as with lymph node naive CD4+ cells.

This CDR3 spans 18 amino acids. V gave up 4 bases and J gave up 0 bases, with 18 bases separating them. Germline CDR1 is MNHEY and CDR2 is SVGAGI. Semi-nested PCR with Nested Universal Primer A followed constant-region reverse priming of full-length variable regions. TCRdb reprocessed the 5' RACE reads via MiXCR and lists one record per CDR3 protein. The data show 40,000 to 65,000 distinct CDR3 sequences, with roughly 22% seen just once and 3.2% held by the top ten. The chain combines TRBV6-5 with TRBJ2-2; D possibly corresponds to TRBD2 (7 bases). This clonotype originated in a female donor with breast cancer. Input material: tumor-infiltrating naive CD4+ T cells sorted from the breast tumor. This sample's subset: naive CD4+ T cells, CD4+CD45RA+CD25-. The CDR3 protein is CASSLGSGGSTNTGELFF. CDR3 nucleotides: TGTGCCAGCAGTTTGGGGTCGGGGGGCTCGACGAACACCGGGGAGCTGTTTTTT.